This TCR beta chain was sequenced during a study of T-cell reconstitution after alpha-beta-depleted transplantation in children. Trimming stripped 2 bases from V and 2 bases from J, with 10 bases between. The V gene's germline CDR1 is MNHEY and CDR2 SVGEGT. CDR3 length equals 14 residues. With regard to this clonotype: Its target is not known.

Unique molecular identifiers were incorporated when the TCRbeta library was constructed. One entry per CDR3 protein results from TCRdb running MiXCR on the PCR reads. The table has around 500,000 distinct CDR3 sequences, 23% seen once. Study-wide results and limits: It was newly produced T cells that mostly accounted for T-cell counts and diversity one year after transplant.

This receptor was obtained from a boy under two years old who had a stem cell transplant for acute myeloid leukemia, so the T cells may come from the graft donor. V gene TRBV6-2 or TRBV6-3 combines with J gene TRBJ2-7, with D possibly TRBD1 on 6 matching bases. The sample here was PBMCs, mostly from graft donor cells, taken 360 days after TCRalphabeta/CD19-depleted stem cell transplant. The chain's CDR3 is CASSYTGQPYEQYF. CDR3 in DNA: TGTGCCAGCAGTTACACCGGACAGCCCTACGAGCAGTACTTC.